The following is a T cell receptor beta chain sequence with its context. It lacks a known antigen. No base-level quality is on record; no much larger clone is a single base apart. This entry belongs to a study of blood T cells in healthy people across ages (dated by TCRdb to about 2015). At the level of the whole study: In model experiments, template switching captured roughly one uniquely barcoded TCR beta cDNA molecule for every two T cells. To track age-related changes in TCR beta repertoire diversity, the study relied on deep sequencing normalized with unique cDNA molecular identifiers. Four age groups were formed from the donors: young (average approximately 15 years), middle-aged (just under 40), aged (roughly 58) and long-lived (around 82). To avoid experimental bias, donors of different ages were distributed randomly across sequencing lanes. Using the same blood draw, the study looked at two additional independent replicas of 1 million unique cDNA reads for two donors, one aged 18 to 30 and the other aged 80 or older.

Donors were roughly 40 systemically healthy Caucasian individuals from Russia aged roughly 6 to 95 years. Roughly 9 milliliters of peripheral blood were drawn from each donor into EDTA-treated Vacutainer tubes. Ficoll-Paque density-gradient centrifugation was used to isolate PBMCs, with at least 7 million per sample. Trizol reagent was used to extract total RNA from the PBMCs, yielding at least 5 micrograms per sample. The percentages of naive CD45RAhigh/CD27high T cells were determined by flow cytometry on a PBMC aliquot from every donor. Receptors were amplified or captured by 5' RACE. These reads were obtained on an Illumina HiSeq 2500. The second PCR ran for roughly 7 to 12 cycles and used a J-beta primer mix along with a sample-barcoded 5' primer. A template-switch 5' adaptor carrying 12 random nucleotides introduced a unique molecular identifier onto each TCR beta cDNA molecule. Each sample yielded at least 2.5 million CDR3-containing paired-end reads. All of the RNA was converted into first-strand cDNA using the Mint cDNA synthesis kit, with a TRBC-specific oligonucleotide serving as the primer. Following uracil-DNA glycosylase treatment, all cDNA underwent a first 18-cycle PCR with the universal primers M1SS and BC2_uni_R. The source study handled its data this way. Each sample was normalized by randomly selecting 1 million high-quality reads, each carrying a distinct molecular identifier. Instead of being binned into consensus sequences, reads with shared molecular identifiers were discarded. CDR3 identification, clonotype clustering and error correction used MiTCR with a Q25 quality threshold and the strictest error-elimination algorithm. A nonparametric unseen species model with Euler transformation was used to estimate lower-bound total TCR beta diversity. TCRdb took the public reads, trimmed them with fastp at Q25, ran MiXCR for clone calling and kept in-frame beta chains. CDR3 protein sequences are deduplicated, and each keeps its most common genes and DNA. TCRdb, not the authors, supplied the V and J calls. Across this sample there are roughly 1,500,000 distinct CDR3 sequences, with around 35% seen only once. The ten most abundant clones make up about 11% of the sample.

Overall study results and their limits: Donor CMV infection status was unknown, potentially confounding age-related changes in expanded clonotypes. Because profiling used bulk unsorted PBMCs, naive and antigen-experienced compartments could not be compared conclusively. Observed TCR beta diversity correlated strongly with the percentage of naive T cells measured by flow cytometry. Estimates of total diversity based on one million sequenced T cells were considered lower bounds and underestimates. The long-lived group showed more naive CD4+ T cells, fewer expanded clones and increased TCR diversity than the aged group, suggesting age selection. Observed TCR beta diversity per million T cells fell roughly linearly with age, and a significant reduction was already apparent by age around 40.

Inclusive of the bounding cysteine and phenylalanine, the CDR3 is 15 residues long. Only the CDR3 region is kept as DNA, spanning 45 bases read in frame from base 1. V is clipped by 2 bases and J by 2 bases, and the sequence between their germline boundaries is 10 bases long. The origin of this receptor is a young woman in good health. This chain is built from TRBV12-3 or TRBV12-4 and TRBJ1-5; the D gene remains uncertain. The material sequenced was blood. CDR3 protein: CASSLRGFGNQPQHF. The DNA is as follows: TGTGCCAGCAGTTTAAGAGGGTTTGGCAATCAGCCCCAGCATTTT.